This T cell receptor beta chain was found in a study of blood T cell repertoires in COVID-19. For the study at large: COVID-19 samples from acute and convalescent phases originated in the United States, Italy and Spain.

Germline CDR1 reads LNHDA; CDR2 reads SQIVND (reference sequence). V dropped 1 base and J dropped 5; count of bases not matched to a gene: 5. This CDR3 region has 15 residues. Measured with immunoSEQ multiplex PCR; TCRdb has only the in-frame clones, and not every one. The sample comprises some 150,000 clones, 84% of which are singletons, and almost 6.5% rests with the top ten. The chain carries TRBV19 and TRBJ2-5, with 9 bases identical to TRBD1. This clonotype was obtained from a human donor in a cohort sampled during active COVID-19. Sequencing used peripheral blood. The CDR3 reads CASSIAGTGLETQYF. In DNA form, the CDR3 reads TGTGCCAGTAGTATAGCCGGGACAGGGTTGGAGACCCAGTACTTC.